Only one count was recorded for the clone carrying this TCR beta chain. Methods used by the authors: From reference gene primer amplification, estimates of nucleated cell counts were derived. Assay used: immunoSEQ multiplex PCR; TCRdb lists only in-frame clones, some missing. That table gives V, J and clone size, and the DNA gave D and trimming. The profile shows 30,000 to 35,000 clones, roughly 86% of them singletons. Looked up from germline, CDR1 is SQVTM and CDR2 is ANQGSEA. The CDR3 is made up of 17 amino acids. V gave up 5 bases and J gave up 10 bases; unmatched junction bases: 14. This record belongs to a study of blood T cell repertoires in COVID-19. Study-level information: Acute-phase and convalescent COVID-19 samples originated in the United States, Italy and Spain. In each case, the material was cDNA or gDNA derived from T cells, B-cell-depleted T cells, or PBMCs.

The sample was peripheral blood. This clonotype originated in a human donor in a cohort sampled during active COVID-19. The V and J genes are TRBV29-1 and TRBJ2-1; 16 positions match TRBD2. The CDR3 spells CSVRFSGTSGGAREQFF. Here the CDR3 DNA reads TGCAGCGTTAGGTTCTCCGGGACTAGCGGGGGGGCCCGAGAGCAGTTCTTC.